Reported below is one T cell receptor (beta chain). This record belongs to a study of shared clonotypes between healthy human individuals. V lost 6 bases and J lost 4; bases outside the gene matches: 11. The CDR3 extends over 16 amino acids. Germline CDR1 SGHVS, CDR2 FQNEAQ. Libraries were prepared by immunoSEQ multiplex PCR; TCRdb keeps only in-frame clonotypes and omits some of them. Here the sample spans around 1.5 million clones, around 98% being singletons. This receptor was obtained from a young man in good health. Sequencing was performed on naive CD4+ T cells sorted from blood. Subset of the sample: CD45RA+ positively selected. This sequence joins TRBV7-8 and TRBJ2-7; 11 nucleotides match TRBD2. CDR3 loop: CASRGQWGLAAYEQYF. The CDR3 bases are TGTGCCAGCAGAGGCCAATGGGGACTAGCGGCTTACGAGCAGTACTTC.